This paragraph covers one T cell receptor (beta chain) sequence. Antigen: not known. The entry originates in a study of T cell repertoires in cytomegalovirus infection. TCRdb redid the calling of the reads with MiXCR, one entry per CDR3 protein. The sample has about 110,000 distinct CDR3 sequences; 35% to 50% are singletons. Study results and limitations: What dominated the ex vivo response were HLA-C-restricted CMV-specific TCR beta clonotypes.

Germline-derived CDR1 and CDR2 are MGHRA and YSYEKL. Between the trimmed V and J ends, which lost 0 bases and 3 bases, there was a span of 9 bases. The CDR3 runs to 14 residues. The specimen was CD8+ T cells from cultured PBMCs, collected from culture after CMV antigen stimulation. The clonotype comes from a human donor in good health (CMV status not recorded). Some clones in this sample may be carry-over from other donors' samples. This chain joins TRBV4-1 and TRBJ2-7; no clear D. The CDR3 protein is CASSQDPTYYEQYF. The DNA for the CDR3 is TGCGCCAGCAGCCAAGATCCCACCTACTACGAGCAGTACTTC.